The entry below gives a single TCR beta chain sequence along with its context. The antigen remains undetermined. CDR1 is SEHNR, CDR2 FQNEAQ, per germline (reference sequence). V was cut by 5 bases and J by 4 bases, with 12 bases left in between. The CDR3 runs 14 residues. Profiled with immunoSEQ multiplex PCR; TCRdb holds only in-frame clones, not every one. The table includes approximately 2,700 clones, 80% to 85% detected once. These data are taken from a study of immune evolution from preneoplasia to lung adenocarcinoma. Study-wide points: Top clone share appeared to fall from AAH through AIS, MIA, adenocarcinoma.

J is TRBJ2-4 and V is TRBV7-9; D is perhaps TRBD1 or TRBD2 (5 bases each). The source is a person aged 60-80 years with invasive lung adenocarcinoma. Sequencing input: FFPE invasive lung adenocarcinoma tissue. In nucleotides, the CDR3 is TGTGCCAGCAGCCGGGACGCTGGGAAAAACATTCAGTACTTC. Translating gives CASSRDAGKNIQYF. Supplemented by reference TRBV7-9 and TRBJ2-4, the full variable domain reads DTGVSQNPRHKITKRGQNVTFRCDPISEHNRLYWYRQTLGQGPEFLTYFQNEAQLEKSRLLSDRFSAERPKGSFSTLEIQRTEQGDSAMYLCASSRDAGKNIQYFGAGTRLSVL.